The clone carrying this T cell receptor (beta chain) has ten or more counts. The data belong to a study of T cells of healthy individuals. TCRdb re-analysed the 5' RACE reads in MiXCR, keeping a single row per CDR3 protein. The table lists tens of thousands of distinct CDR3 sequences, 15% to 20% of them singletons. Germline V gives CDR1 MDHEN, CDR2 SYDVKM. The CDR3 contains 15 residues. Trimming took 7 bases from V and 4 from J, leaving 20 bases between them. The TCR was taken from a human donor in good health. V gene TRBV28 combines with J gene TRBJ2-7; D may be TRBD1 or TRBD2 (5 bases each). The chain's CDR3 is CASNPNRGTRYEQYF. The CDR3 nucleotides are TGTGCCAGCAATCCCAACCGGGGCACAAGGTACGAGCAGTACTTC.